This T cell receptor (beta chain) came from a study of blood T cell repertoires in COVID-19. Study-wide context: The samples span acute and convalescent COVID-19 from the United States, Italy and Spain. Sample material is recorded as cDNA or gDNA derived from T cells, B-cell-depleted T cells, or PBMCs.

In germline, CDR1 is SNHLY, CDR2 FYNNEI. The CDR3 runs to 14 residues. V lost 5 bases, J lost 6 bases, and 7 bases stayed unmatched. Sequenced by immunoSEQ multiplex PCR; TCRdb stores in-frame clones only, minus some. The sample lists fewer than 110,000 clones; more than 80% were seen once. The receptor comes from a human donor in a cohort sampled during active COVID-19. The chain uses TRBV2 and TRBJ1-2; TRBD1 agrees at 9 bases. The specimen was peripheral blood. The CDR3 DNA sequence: TGTGCCAGCAGTACCCGGACAGGGGCTCATGGCTACACCTTC. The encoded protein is CASSTRTGAHGYTF.